Listed below are T cell receptor beta chains from one sample, sequenced in a study of cytomegalovirus exposure and HLA in healthy donors. Method: immunoSEQ multiplex PCR; TCRdb's copy keeps in-frame clones and lacks some. The sample comprises 150,000 to 200,000 clones, 79% of which are singletons, and approximately 2.4% rests with the top ten. Material: PBMCs. The receptors shown here come from a woman aged 50 to 60 in good health and CMV-seronegative. CDR3s include the opening cysteine and the closing phenylalanine or tryptophan. A D gene is named only where the DNA matches it firmly. Size is omitted from some rows. Given values are once, few, many or a class for expanded clones.

v_call: TRBV4-3; d_call: NA; clone_size: NA; j_call: TRBJ1-1; cdr3_aa: CASSQATGPTEAFF; cdr3_nt: TGCGCCAGCAGCCAGGCCACGGGTCCCACTGAAGCTTTCTTT
v_call: TRBV9; d_call: NA; clone_size: NA; j_call: TRBJ2-7; cdr3_aa: CASSVGLENYEQYF; cdr3_nt: TGTGCCAGCAGCGTAGGGCTAGAGAATTACGAGCAGTACTTC
v_call: TRBV4-1; d_call: TRBD2; clone_size: NA; j_call: TRBJ2-1; cdr3_aa: CASSQGGGSYNEQFF; cdr3_nt: TGCGCCAGCAGCCAAGGGGGGGGCTCCTACAATGAGCAGTTCTTC
v_call: TRBV7-2; d_call: TRBD1; clone_size: NA; j_call: TRBJ2-7; cdr3_aa: CASSSDRASYEQYF; cdr3_nt: TGTGCCAGCAGCAGCGACAGGGCATCCTACGAGCAGTACTTC
v_call: TRBV6-5; d_call: NA; clone_size: NA; j_call: TRBJ1-1; cdr3_aa: CASSYGPGGYEAFF; cdr3_nt: TGTGCCAGCAGTTACGGCCCCGGCGGGTATGAAGCTTTCTTT
v_call: TRBV5-4; d_call: TRBD2; clone_size: NA; j_call: TRBJ2-7; cdr3_aa: CASSLEGGASGAYEQYF; cdr3_nt: TGTGCCAGCAGCTTGGAAGGTGGGGCTAGCGGTGCCTACGAGCAGTACTTC
v_call: TRBV18; d_call: NA; clone_size: NA; j_call: TRBJ1-1; cdr3_aa: CASSPLGGENTEAFF; cdr3_nt: TGTGCCAGCTCACCACTTGGAGGGGAGAACACTGAAGCTTTCTTT
v_call: TRBV20-1; d_call: NA; clone_size: NA; j_call: TRBJ1-5; cdr3_aa: CSARVPLGQHF; cdr3_nt: TGCAGTGCTAGAGTTCCCCTCGGCCAGCATTTT
v_call: TRBV7-9; d_call: NA; clone_size: NA; j_call: TRBJ2-7; cdr3_aa: CSSSLTAGAYEQYF; cdr3_nt: TGTTCCAGCAGCTTAACGGCAGGGGCCTACGAGCAGTACTTC
v_call: TRBV6-6; d_call: NA; clone_size: NA; j_call: TRBJ1-4; cdr3_aa: CASSYQGRNEKLFF; cdr3_nt: TGTGCCAGCAGTTACCAGGGTAGGAATGAAAAACTGTTTTTT
v_call: TRBV7-9; d_call: NA; clone_size: NA; j_call: TRBJ1-5; cdr3_aa: CASSLGAGSNQPQHF; cdr3_nt: TGTGCCAGCAGCTTAGGGGCAGGGAGCAATCAGCCCCAGCATTTT
v_call: TRBV7-2; d_call: NA; clone_size: NA; j_call: TRBJ1-5; cdr3_aa: CASSLGHNNQPQHF; cdr3_nt: TGTGCCAGCAGCTTAGGACATAACAATCAGCCCCAGCATTTT
v_call: TRBV6-4; d_call: TRBD2; clone_size: NA; j_call: TRBJ2-3; cdr3_aa: CASSVGTSGGSTDTQYF; cdr3_nt: TGTGCCAGCAGTGTCGGGACTAGCGGGGGGAGCACAGATACGCAGTATTTT
v_call: TRBV11-1; d_call: NA; clone_size: NA; j_call: TRBJ2-3; cdr3_aa: CASSPRGIGTNADTQYF; cdr3_nt: TGTGCCAGCAGCCCTCGGGGGATTGGGACCAATGCAGATACGCAGTATTTT
v_call: TRBV29-1; d_call: TRBD1; clone_size: NA; j_call: TRBJ2-7; cdr3_aa: CSVGGPYEQYF; cdr3_nt: TGCAGCGTAGGGGGCCCCTACGAGCAGTACTTC
v_call: TRBV19; d_call: NA; clone_size: NA; j_call: TRBJ1-5; cdr3_aa: CASRGIIDQPQHF; cdr3_nt: TGTGCCAGCAGAGGGATAATAGATCAGCCCCAGCATTTT
v_call: TRBV19; d_call: NA; clone_size: few; j_call: TRBJ1-4; cdr3_aa: CASTPDPERGMFF; cdr3_nt: TGTGCCAGTACCCCAGACCCGGAGAGAGGGATGTTTTTT